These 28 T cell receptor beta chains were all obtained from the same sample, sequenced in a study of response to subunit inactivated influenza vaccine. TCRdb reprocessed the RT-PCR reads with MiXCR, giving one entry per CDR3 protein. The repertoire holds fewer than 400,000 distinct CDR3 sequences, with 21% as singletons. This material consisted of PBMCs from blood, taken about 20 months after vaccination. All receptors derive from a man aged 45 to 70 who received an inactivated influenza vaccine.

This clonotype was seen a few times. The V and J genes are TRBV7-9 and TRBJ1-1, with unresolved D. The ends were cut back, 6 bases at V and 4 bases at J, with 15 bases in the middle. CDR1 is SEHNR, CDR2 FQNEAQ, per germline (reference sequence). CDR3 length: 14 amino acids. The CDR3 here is CASSTLLGGTEAFF. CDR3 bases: TGTGCCAGCAGTACATTACTAGGTGGCACTGAAGCTTTCTTT.

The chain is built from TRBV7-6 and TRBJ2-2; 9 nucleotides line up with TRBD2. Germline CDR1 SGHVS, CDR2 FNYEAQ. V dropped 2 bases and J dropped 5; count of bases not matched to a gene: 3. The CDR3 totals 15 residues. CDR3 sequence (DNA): TGTGCCAGCAGCTTAAGGCTAGCGGGGACCGGGGAGCTGTTTTTT. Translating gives CASSLRLAGTGELFF.

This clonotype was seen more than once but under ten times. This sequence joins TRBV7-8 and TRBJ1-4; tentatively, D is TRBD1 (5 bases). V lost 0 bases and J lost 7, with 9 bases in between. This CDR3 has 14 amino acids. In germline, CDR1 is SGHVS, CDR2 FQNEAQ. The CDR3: CASSLAGRAEKLFF. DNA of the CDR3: TGTGCCAGCAGCTTAGCGGGCAGGGCTGAAAAACTGTTTTTT.

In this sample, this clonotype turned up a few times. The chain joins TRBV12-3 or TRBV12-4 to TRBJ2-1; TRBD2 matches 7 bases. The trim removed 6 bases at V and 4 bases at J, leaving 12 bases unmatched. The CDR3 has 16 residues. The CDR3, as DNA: TGTGCCAGCAGACTTGGGGGGGAGGGATTATACAATGAGCAGTTCTTC. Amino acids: CASRLGGEGLYNEQFF.

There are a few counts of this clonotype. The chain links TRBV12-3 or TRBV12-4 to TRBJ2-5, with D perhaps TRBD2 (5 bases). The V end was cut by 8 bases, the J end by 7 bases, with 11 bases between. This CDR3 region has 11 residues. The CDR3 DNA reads TGTGCCAGCCGACGAGAGGGGACCCAGTACTTC. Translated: CASRREGTQYF.

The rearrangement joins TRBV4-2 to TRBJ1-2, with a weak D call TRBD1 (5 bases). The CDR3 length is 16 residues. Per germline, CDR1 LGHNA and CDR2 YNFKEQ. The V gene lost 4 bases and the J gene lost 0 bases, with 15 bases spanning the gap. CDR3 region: CASSPWWGRANYGYTF. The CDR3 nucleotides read TGTGCCAGCAGCCCGTGGTGGGGACGAGCTAACTATGGCTACACCTTC.

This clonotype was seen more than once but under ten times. The chain's CDR3 is CSATGGKSNQPQHF. The CDR3 DNA reads as TGCAGTGCGACAGGGGGGAAGAGCAATCAGCCCCAGCATTTT. This chain connects TRBV20-1 to TRBJ1-5; 9 nucleotides align to TRBD1. Germline V CDR1 and CDR2: DFQATT, SNEGSKA (reference sequence). The CDR3 covers 14 residues. V was pared by 6 bases and J by 1 base, with 4 bases of the junction left unmatched.

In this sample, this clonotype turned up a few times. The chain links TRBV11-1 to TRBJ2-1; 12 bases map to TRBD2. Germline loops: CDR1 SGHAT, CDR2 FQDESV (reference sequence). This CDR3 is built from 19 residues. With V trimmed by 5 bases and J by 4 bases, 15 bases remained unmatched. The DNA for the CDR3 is TGTGCCAGCAGCGAGACCGGGACTAGCGGGCAGTCCCTATACAATGAGCAGTTCTTC. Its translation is CASSETGTSGQSLYNEQFF.

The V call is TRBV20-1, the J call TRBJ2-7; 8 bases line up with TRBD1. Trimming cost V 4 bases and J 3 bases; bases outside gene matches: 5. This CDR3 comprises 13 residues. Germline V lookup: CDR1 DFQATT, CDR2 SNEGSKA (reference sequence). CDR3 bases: TGCAGTGCTATAACAGGGGGGAGCTACGAGCAGTACTTC. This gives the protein CSAITGGSYEQYF.

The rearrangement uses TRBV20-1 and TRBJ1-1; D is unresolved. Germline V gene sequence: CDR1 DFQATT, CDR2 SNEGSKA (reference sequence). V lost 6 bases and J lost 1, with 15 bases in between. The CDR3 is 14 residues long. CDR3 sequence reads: CSAKRSGSNTEAFF. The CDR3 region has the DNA TGCAGTGCGAAAAGATCAGGATCGAACACTGAAGCTTTCTTT.

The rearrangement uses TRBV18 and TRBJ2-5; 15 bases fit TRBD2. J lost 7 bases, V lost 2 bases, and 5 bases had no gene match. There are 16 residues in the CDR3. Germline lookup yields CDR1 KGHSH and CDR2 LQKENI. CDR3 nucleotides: TGTGCCAGCTCACCAGATGGGACTAGCGGGAGGCGGACCCAGTACTTC. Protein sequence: CASSPDGTSGRRTQYF.

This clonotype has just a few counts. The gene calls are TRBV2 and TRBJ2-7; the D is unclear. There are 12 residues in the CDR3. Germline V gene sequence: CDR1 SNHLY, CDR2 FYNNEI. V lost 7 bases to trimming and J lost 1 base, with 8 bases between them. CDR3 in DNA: TGTGCCAGCACGGGCAGTTCCTACGAGCAGTACTTC. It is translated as CASTGSSYEQYF.

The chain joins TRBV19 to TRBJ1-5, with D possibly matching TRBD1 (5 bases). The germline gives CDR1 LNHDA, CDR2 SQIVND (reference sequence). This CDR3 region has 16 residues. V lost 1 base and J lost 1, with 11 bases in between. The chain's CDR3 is CASSIGGVGSNQPQHF. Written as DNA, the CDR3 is TGTGCCAGTAGTATAGGAGGGGTAGGGAGCAATCAGCCCCAGCATTTT.

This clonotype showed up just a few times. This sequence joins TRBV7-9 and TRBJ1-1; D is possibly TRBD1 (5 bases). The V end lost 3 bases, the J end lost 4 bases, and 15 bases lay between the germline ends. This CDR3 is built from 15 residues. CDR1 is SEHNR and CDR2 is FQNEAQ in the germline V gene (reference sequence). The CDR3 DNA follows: TGTGCCAGCAGCTTCGGGGGGGGTTGGATCACTGAAGCTTTCTTT. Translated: CASSFGGGWITEAFF.

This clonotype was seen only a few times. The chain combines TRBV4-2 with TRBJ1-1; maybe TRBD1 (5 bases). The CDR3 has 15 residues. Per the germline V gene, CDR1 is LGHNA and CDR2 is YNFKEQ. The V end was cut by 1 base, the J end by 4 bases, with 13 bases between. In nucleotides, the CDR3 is TGTGCCAGCAGCCAAGTGGGGGGAAGCGGCACTGAAGCTTTCTTT. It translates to CASSQVGGSGTEAFF.

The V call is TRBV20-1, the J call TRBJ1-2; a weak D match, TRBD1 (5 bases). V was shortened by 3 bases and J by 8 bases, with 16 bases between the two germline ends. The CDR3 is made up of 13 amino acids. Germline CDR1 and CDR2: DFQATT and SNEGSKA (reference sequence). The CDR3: CSASETVRGGYTF. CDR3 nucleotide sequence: TGCAGTGCTAGTGAGACAGTAAGAGGCGGCTACACCTTC.

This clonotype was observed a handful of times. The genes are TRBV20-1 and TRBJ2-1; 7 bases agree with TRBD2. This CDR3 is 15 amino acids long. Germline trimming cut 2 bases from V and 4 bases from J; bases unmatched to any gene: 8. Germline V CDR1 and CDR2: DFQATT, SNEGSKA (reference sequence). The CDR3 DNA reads TGCAGTGCTAGAATTCGGGAGGCCTCATACAATGAGCAGTTCTTC. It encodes CSARIREASYNEQFF.

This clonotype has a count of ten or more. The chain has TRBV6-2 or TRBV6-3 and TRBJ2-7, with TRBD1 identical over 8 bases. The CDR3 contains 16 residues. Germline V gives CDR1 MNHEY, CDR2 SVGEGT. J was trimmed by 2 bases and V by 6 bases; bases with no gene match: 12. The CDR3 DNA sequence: TGTGCCAGCAGGATCACCCCCCAGGGGGCTCCCTACGAGCAGTACTTC. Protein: CASRITPQGAPYEQYF.

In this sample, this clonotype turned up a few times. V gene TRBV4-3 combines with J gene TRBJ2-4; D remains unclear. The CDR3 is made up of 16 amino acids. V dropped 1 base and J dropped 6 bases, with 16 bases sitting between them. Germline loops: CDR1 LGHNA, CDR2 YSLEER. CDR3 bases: TGCGCCAGCAGCCAAGGACCTGCAGACCCAAGAAACATTCAGTACTTC. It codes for CASSQGPADPRNIQYF.

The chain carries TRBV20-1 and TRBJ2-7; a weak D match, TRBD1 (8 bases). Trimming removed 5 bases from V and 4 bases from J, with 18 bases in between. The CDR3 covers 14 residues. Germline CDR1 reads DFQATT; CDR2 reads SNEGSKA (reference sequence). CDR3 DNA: TGCAGTGCTCACCACAGGGGGGGAGGGTACGAGCAGTACTTC. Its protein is CSAHHRGGGYEQYF.

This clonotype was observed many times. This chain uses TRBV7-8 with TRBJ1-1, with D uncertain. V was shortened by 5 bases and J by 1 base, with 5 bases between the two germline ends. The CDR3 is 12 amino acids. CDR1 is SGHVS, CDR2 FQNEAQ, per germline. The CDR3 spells CASSSKNTEAFF. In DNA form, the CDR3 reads TGTGCCAGCAGCAGCAAGAACACTGAAGCTTTCTTT.

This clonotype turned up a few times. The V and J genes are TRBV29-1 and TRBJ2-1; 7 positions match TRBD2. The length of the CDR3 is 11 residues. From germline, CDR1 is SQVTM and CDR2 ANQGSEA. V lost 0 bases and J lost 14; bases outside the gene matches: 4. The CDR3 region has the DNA TGCAGCGTTGAAGAGGTGGGGGGGAAGTTCTTC. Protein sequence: CSVEEVGGKFF.

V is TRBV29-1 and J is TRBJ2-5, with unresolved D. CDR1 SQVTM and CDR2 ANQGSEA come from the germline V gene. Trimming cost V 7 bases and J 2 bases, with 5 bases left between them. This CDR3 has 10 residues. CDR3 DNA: TGCAGCGGCCAGCAAGAGACCCAGTACTTC. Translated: CSGQQETQYF. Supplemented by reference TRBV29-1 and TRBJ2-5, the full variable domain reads SAVISQKPSRDICQRGTSLTIQCQVDSQVTMMFWYRQQPGQSLTLIATANQGSEATYESGFVIDKFPISRPNLTFSTLTVSNMSPEDSSIYLCSGQQETQYFGPGTRLLVL.

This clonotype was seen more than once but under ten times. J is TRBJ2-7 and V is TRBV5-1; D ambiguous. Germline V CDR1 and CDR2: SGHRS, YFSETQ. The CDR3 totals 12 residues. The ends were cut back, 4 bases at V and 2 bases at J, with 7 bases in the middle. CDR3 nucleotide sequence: TGCGCCAGCAGCACTGGAGCCTACGAGCAGTACTTC. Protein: CASSTGAYEQYF.

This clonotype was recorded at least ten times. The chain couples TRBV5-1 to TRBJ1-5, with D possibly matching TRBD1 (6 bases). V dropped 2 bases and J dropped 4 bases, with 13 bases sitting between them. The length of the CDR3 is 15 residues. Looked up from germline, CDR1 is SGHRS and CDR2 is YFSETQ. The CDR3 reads CASSLTGGQNQPQHF. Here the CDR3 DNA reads TGCGCCAGCAGCTTAACCGGGGGCCAAAATCAGCCCCAGCATTTT. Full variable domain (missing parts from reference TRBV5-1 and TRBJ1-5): KAGVTQTPRYLIKTRGQQVTLSCSPISGHRSVSWYQQTPGQGLQFLFEYFSETQRNKGNFPGRFSGRQFSNSRSEMNVSTLELGDSALYLCASSLTGGQNQPQHFGDGTRLSIL.

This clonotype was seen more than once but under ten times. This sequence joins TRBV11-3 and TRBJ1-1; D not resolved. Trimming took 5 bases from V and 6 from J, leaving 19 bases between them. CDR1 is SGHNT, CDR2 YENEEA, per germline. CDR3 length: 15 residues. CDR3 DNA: TGTGCCAGCAGCGCCCGGCGAAGGGAGATCGCTGAAGCTTTCTTT. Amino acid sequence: CASSARRREIAEAFF. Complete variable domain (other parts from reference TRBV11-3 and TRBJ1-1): EAGVVQSPRYKIIEKKQPVAFWCNPISGHNTLYWYLQNLGQGPELLIRYENEEAVDDSQLPKDRFSAERLKGVDSTLKIQPAELGDSAVYLCASSARRREIAEAFFGQGTRLTVV.

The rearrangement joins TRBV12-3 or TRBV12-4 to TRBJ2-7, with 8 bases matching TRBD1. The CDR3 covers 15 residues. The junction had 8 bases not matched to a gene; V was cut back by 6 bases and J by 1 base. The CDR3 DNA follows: TGTGCCAGCAGCAGAGGGACAGGATTATCCTACGAGCAGTACTTC. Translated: CASSRGTGLSYEQYF.

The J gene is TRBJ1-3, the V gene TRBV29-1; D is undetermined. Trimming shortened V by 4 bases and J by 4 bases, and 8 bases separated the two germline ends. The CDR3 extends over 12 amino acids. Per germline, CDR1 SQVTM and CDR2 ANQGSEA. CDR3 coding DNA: TGCAGCGTTGGAGGAGGAGGAAACACCATATATTTT. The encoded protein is CSVGGGGNTIYF.